Following are 23 T cell receptor beta chains from one sample sequenced in a study of blood T cell repertoires in COVID-19. The method was immunoSEQ multiplex PCR; TCRdb's version includes in-frame clones alone and lacks a portion of them. The sample has around 170,000 clones; 83% are singletons. The source material was peripheral blood. The receptor source for this set is a woman between 35 and 50 years old with acute or convalescent COVID-19.

CDR3 bases: TGTGCCAGCAGCTTAGCAACGGGTTCAAGCACAGATACGCAGTATTTT. This gives the protein CASSLATGSSTDTQYF. The V gene is TRBV11-3, the J gene TRBJ2-3; no clear D. Germline V gene lookup returns CDR1 SGHNT and CDR2 YENEEA. The CDR3 runs to 16 residues. V was shortened by 1 base and J by 0 bases, with 11 bases between the two germline ends.

The rearrangement joins TRBV30 to TRBJ2-3; possible D gene TRBD1, 5 bases. Trimming pared 8 bases from V and 2 bases from J, leaving 11 bases between. CDR1 is GTSNPN, CDR2 SVGIG, per germline (reference sequence). The CDR3 runs 12 residues. CDR3 region: CAGAGNTDTQYF. CDR3 bases: TGTGCCGGGGCAGGCAACACAGATACGCAGTATTTT. Based on the CDR3 plus reference TRBV30 and TRBJ2-3, the full variable domain is SQTIHQWPATLVQPVGSPLSLECTVEGTSNPNLYWYRQAAGRGLQLLFYSVGIGQISSEVPQNLSASRPQDRQFILSSKKLLLSDSGFYLCAGAGNTDTQYFGPGTRLTVL.

The V gene is TRBV4-2, the J gene TRBJ1-6; TRBD1 aligns across 8 bases. The CDR3 has 18 amino acids. V lost 1 base and J lost 1; bases outside the gene matches: 6. Germline lookup yields CDR1 LGHNA and CDR2 YNFKEQ. CDR3 DNA sequence: TGTGCCAGCAGCCAAGGAGGACAGGGATGGTCCTATAATTCACCCCTCCACTTT. Translating it yields CASSQGGQGWSYNSPLHF.

This clone has just one count. The chain combines TRBV4-1 with TRBJ1-4, with TRBD1 matching over 8 bases. CDR3 size: 21 residues. The J segment lost 10 bases and the V segment lost 3 bases, leaving 28 bases of the junction unmatched. The germline gives CDR1 MGHRA, CDR2 YSYEKL. CDR3 loop: CASSHLTDPRTGRPISGKLFF. The CDR3 DNA follows: TGCGCCAGCAGCCACCTCACCGATCCGCGGACAGGGAGGCCGATTTCTGGAAAACTGTTTTTT.

The V call is TRBV9, the J call TRBJ2-5, with 9 positions matching TRBD1. Germline-derived CDR1 and CDR2 are SGDLS and YYNGEE. This CDR3 region has 14 residues. The V gene end was trimmed by 3 bases and the J gene end by 4 bases; junction bases not matched to a gene: 4. CDR3 in DNA: TGTGCCAGCAGCGGGACAGGGGAGGGAGAGACCCAGTACTTC. Translating gives CASSGTGEGETQYF.

The chain employs TRBV7-9 and TRBJ1-1; D is perhaps TRBD1 (5 bases). Germline CDR1 reads SEHNR; CDR2 reads FQNEAQ (reference sequence). The CDR3 is 14 residues long. Trimming pared 3 bases from V and 1 base from J, leaving 9 bases between. CDR3 DNA sequence: TGTGCCAGCAGCTTTAGTCAGGGGAACACTGAAGCTTTCTTT. Residues: CASSFSQGNTEAFF.

This clone was observed a few times. CDR3 residues: CASSQPWTGGGGANVLTF. Written as DNA, the CDR3 is TGCGCCAGCAGTCAACCATGGACAGGGGGCGGTGGGGCCAACGTCCTGACTTTC. The chain joins TRBV23-1 to TRBJ2-6, with 11 bases that match TRBD1. TRBV23-1 carries the ORF label, with uncertain function. V lost 2 bases and J lost 3; bases outside the gene matches: 6. CDR3 length equals 18 residues.

The chain recombines TRBV18 with TRBJ1-6, with D unclear. Trimming removed 3 bases from V and 10 bases from J, with 10 bases in between. From germline, CDR1 is KGHSH and CDR2 LQKENI. The CDR3 length is 13 residues. CDR3 in amino acids: CASSPQRDSPLHF. For the CDR3, the DNA is TGTGCCAGCTCACCCCAGCGTGACTCACCCCTCCACTTT. Together with reference TRBV18 and TRBJ1-6, the CDR3 gives the full variable domain: NAGVMQNPRHLVRRRGQEARLRCSPMKGHSHVYWYRQLPEEGLKFMVYLQKENIIDESGMPKERFSAEFPKEGPSILRIQQVVRGDSAAYFCASSPQRDSPLHFGNGTRLTVT.

A single count supports this clone. The chain is built from TRBV18 and TRBJ2-2; tentative D call: TRBD1 (5 bases). The CDR3 sequence is 13 residues long. Trimming stripped 6 bases from V and 4 bases from J, with 9 bases between. Germline CDR1 KGHSH, CDR2 LQKENI. CDR3 nucleotides: TGTGCCAGCTCGCCCCAGGGCACCGGGGAGCTGTTTTTT. Translated: CASSPQGTGELFF.

There are a few counts of this clone. This chain connects TRBV2 to TRBJ1-2; 9 nucleotides match TRBD1. J lost 7 bases, V lost 4 bases, and 7 bases had no gene match. The CDR3 is 14 residues long. Per germline, CDR1 SNHLY and CDR2 FYNNEI. CDR3 region: CASSAWGQGFGYTF. Written as DNA, the CDR3 is TGTGCCAGCAGTGCATGGGGACAGGGCTTTGGCTACACCTTC.

The genes are TRBV10-2 and TRBJ2-6, with D unresolved. Per germline, CDR1 WSHSY and CDR2 SAAADI. Trimming took off 4 bases at V and 4 bases at J, with 11 bases between the two ends. This CDR3 spans 15 amino acids. The CDR3 nucleotides are TGCGCCAGCAGTGGAGCCGGGTCCGGGGCCAACGTCCTGACTTTC. As protein: CASSGAGSGANVLTF.

V and J are TRBV5-6 and TRBJ2-4; D remains unclear. The CDR3 is made up of 16 amino acids. Germline V gene sequence: CDR1 SGHDT, CDR2 YYEEEE. V was trimmed by 3 bases and J by 0 bases, leaving 13 bases between them. The CDR3, as DNA: TGTGCCAGCAGCTCCCCCGTCAAGCTAGCCAAAAACATTCAGTACTTC. Its protein is CASSSPVKLAKNIQYF.

The chain is built from TRBV29-1 and TRBJ1-5; 9 bases align to TRBD1. CDR1 is SQVTM, CDR2 ANQGSEA, per germline. V shed 4 bases, J shed 6 bases, and the junction held 7 bases outside the gene matches. This CDR3 is built from 14 residues. CDR3 in DNA: TGCAGCGTTGCTGTTACAGGGGGCGGTCAGCCCCAGCATTTT. As protein: CSVAVTGGGQPQHF.

The chain employs TRBV3-1 (or the pseudogene TRBV3-2) and TRBJ2-3; possibly TRBD2 for D (6 bases). The CDR3 extends over 16 amino acids. V shed 1 base and J shed 2 bases, with 13 bases lying between them. Germline loops: CDR1 LGHDT, CDR2 YNNKEL (reference sequence). CDR3 protein: CASSQAEDYPTDTQYF. CDR3 sequence (DNA): TGTGCCAGCAGCCAAGCTGAGGACTACCCCACAGATACGCAGTATTTT.

The chain has TRBV5-1 and TRBJ1-6; 7 nucleotides agree with TRBD1. The CDR3 covers 16 residues. Per the germline V gene, CDR1 is SGHRS and CDR2 is YFSETQ. V was pared by 8 bases and J by 7 bases, with 15 bases of the junction left unmatched. CDR3 region: CASYPTERQGNSPLHF. The DNA of the CDR3 is TGCGCCAGTTACCCTACCGAACGACAGGGAAATTCACCCCTCCACTTT.

The V call is TRBV5-1, the J call TRBJ1-4; weak D call: TRBD1 (5 bases). V was clipped by 4 bases and J by 2 bases, with 21 bases between them. CDR3 length: 18 amino acids. Per the germline V gene, CDR1 is SGHRS and CDR2 is YFSETQ. In DNA, the CDR3 is TGCGCCAGCAGCAGGGGCACGAACCCCGCGGGGACTAATGAAAAACTGTTTTTT. As protein: CASSRGTNPAGTNEKLFF.

This rearrangement joins TRBV7-9 to TRBJ2-2; D may be TRBD2 (7 bases). The CDR3 has 17 amino acids. Trimming stripped 3 bases from V and 1 base from J, with 15 bases between. Germline CDR1 and CDR2: SEHNR and FQNEAQ (reference sequence). The CDR3 DNA reads as TGTGCCAGCAGCTTTTCTACAGGGAGGGGGAACACCGGGGAGCTGTTTTTT. It is translated as CASSFSTGRGNTGELFF.

This clone was seen just once. This chain connects TRBV29-1 to TRBJ1-2, with TRBD1 matching 8 bases. In germline, CDR1 is SQVTM, CDR2 ANQGSEA. This CDR3 contains 15 residues. Trimming removed 0 bases from V and 8 bases from J; junction bases left unmatched: 11. CDR3 sequence reads: CSVEENTGGWSGYTF. In DNA, the CDR3 is TGCAGCGTTGAAGAAAATACAGGGGGTTGGTCAGGCTACACCTTC.

J is TRBJ2-1 and V is TRBV29-1, with a tentative D call TRBD2 (5 bases). Germline assignment: CDR1 SQVTM and CDR2 ANQGSEA. V was clipped by 4 bases and J by 0 bases, with 10 bases between them. This CDR3 has 14 residues. CDR3 nucleotides: TGCAGCGTTGTTCGAGGGTCCTCCTACAATGAGCAGTTCTTC. Amino acid sequence: CSVVRGSSYNEQFF.

The chain links TRBV10-2 to TRBJ1-1, with 7 bases identical to TRBD1. Trimming took 6 bases from V and 1 from J; bases not matched to a gene: 2. Germline-derived CDR1 and CDR2 are WSHSY and SAAADI. CDR3 size: 13 residues. CDR3 nucleotide sequence: TGCGCCAGCAGGTGGGACAGGAACACTGAAGCTTTCTTT. Amino acids: CASRWDRNTEAFF.

The chain recombines TRBV29-1 with TRBJ2-1, with TRBD2 as a possible D gene (5 bases). Trimming pared 0 bases from V and 0 bases from J, leaving 15 bases between. Per germline, CDR1 SQVTM and CDR2 ANQGSEA. There are 17 residues in the CDR3. The CDR3 sequence is CSVEEVGGPSSYNEQFF. In DNA form, the CDR3 reads TGCAGCGTTGAAGAGGTGGGCGGGCCGAGCTCCTACAATGAGCAGTTCTTC.

J is TRBJ2-5 and V is TRBV7-6; 8 bases line up with TRBD2. This CDR3 region has 19 residues. Germline values: CDR1 SGHVS, CDR2 FNYEAQ. The V segment lost 4 bases and the J segment 0 bases; nucleotides outside the gene matches: 16. CDR3 DNA: TGTGCCAGCAGCTCACCCGAGGGGCTAGCGGGTCCATACCAAGAGACCCAGTACTTC. This codes for CASSSPEGLAGPYQETQYF.

The genes are TRBV24-1 and TRBJ2-3; 9 bases are a match to TRBD1. CDR1 and CDR2 (germline): KGHDR, SFDVKD. The CDR3 runs 16 residues. V lost 3 bases, J lost 2 bases, and 5 bases stayed unmatched. This CDR3 reads CATSDPTQGATDTQYF. CDR3 in DNA: TGTGCCACCAGTGATCCAACACAGGGGGCCACAGATACGCAGTATTTT.